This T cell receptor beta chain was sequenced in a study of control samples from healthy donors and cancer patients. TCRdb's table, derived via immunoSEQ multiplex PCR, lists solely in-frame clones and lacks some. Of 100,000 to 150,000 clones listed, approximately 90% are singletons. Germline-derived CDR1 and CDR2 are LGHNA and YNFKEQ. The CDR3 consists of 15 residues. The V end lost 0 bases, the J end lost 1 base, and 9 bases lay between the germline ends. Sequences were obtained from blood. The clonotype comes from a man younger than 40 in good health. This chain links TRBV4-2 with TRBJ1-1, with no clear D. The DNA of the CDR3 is TGTGCCAGCAGCCAAGATCCCGGAAGGAACACTGAAGCTTTCTTT. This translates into CASSQDPGRNTEAFF.